These 20 T cell receptor beta chains originate from one sample sequenced in a study of cytomegalovirus exposure and HLA in healthy donors. PCR involved 60 Vbeta and 13 Jbeta primers. The assay was immunoSEQ multiplex PCR, and TCRdb's table has in-frame clones only and misses some. Among some 120,000 clones listed, 75% to 85% were seen once. The sequenced material came from PBMCs. These TCRs come from a man aged 30-40 years in good health and CMV-seronegative.

The chain joins TRBV19 to TRBJ2-7, with 9 bases identical to TRBD2. Germline lookup yields CDR1 LNHDA and CDR2 SQIVND (reference sequence). The junction had 5 bases not matched to a gene; V was cut back by 6 bases and J by 2 bases. This CDR3 is built from 14 residues. As DNA, the CDR3 is TGTGCCAGTAGGGCGGGAGGGGAAGCCTACGAGCAGTACTTC. Protein sequence: CASRAGGEAYEQYF.

This sequence joins TRBV7-2 and TRBJ1-5, with 9 positions matching TRBD1. The germline gives CDR1 SGHTA, CDR2 FQGNSA. The trim removed 3 bases at V and 7 bases at J, leaving 7 bases unmatched. This CDR3 comprises 15 residues. The CDR3: CASSFTTGGEQPQHF. For the CDR3, the DNA is TGTGCCAGCAGCTTCACCACAGGGGGCGAACAGCCCCAGCATTTT.

The rearrangement uses TRBV7-9 and TRBJ2-1, with 7 nucleotides matching TRBD2. There are 15 residues in the CDR3. V trimming: 1 base; J trimming: 6 bases; junction bases outside the gene matches: 6. Germline-derived CDR1 and CDR2 are SEHNR and FQNEAQ (reference sequence). Written as DNA, the CDR3 is TGTGCCAGCAGCTTAGTGCGGGAGCGGTCCAATGAGCAGTTCTTC. Translation gives CASSLVRERSNEQFF.

There are a few counts of this clone. This chain joins TRBV10-2 and TRBJ2-7; D is unresolved. Trimming cost V 7 bases and J 5 bases, with 12 bases left between them. The V gene's germline CDR1 is WSHSY and CDR2 SAAADI. The CDR3 length is 12 residues. CDR3 sequence reads: CASMWAKDEQYF. The CDR3 DNA sequence: TGCGCCAGCATGTGGGCCAAGGACGAGCAGTACTTC.

The V and J genes are TRBV7-9 and TRBJ2-7; possibly TRBD2 for D (6 bases). Trimming shortened V by 1 base and J by 7 bases, and 14 bases separated the two germline ends. Germline values: CDR1 SEHNR, CDR2 FQNEAQ (reference sequence). The CDR3 is made up of 14 amino acids. This CDR3 is CASSLEVSRGEQYF. CDR3 coding DNA: TGTGCCAGCAGCTTAGAGGTCTCCCGGGGGGAGCAGTACTTC. Complete variable domain (other parts from reference TRBV7-9 and TRBJ2-7): DTGVSQNPRHKITKRGQNVTFRCDPISEHNRLYWYRQTLGQGPEFLTYFQNEAQLEKSRLLSDRFSAERPKGSFSTLEIQRTEQGDSAMYLCASSLEVSRGEQYFGPGTRLTVT.

The chain joins TRBV5-4 to TRBJ2-7, with 7 bases lining up with TRBD2. The CDR3 spans 14 residues. The germline CDR1 and CDR2 sequences are SGHNT and YYREEE (reference sequence). Germline trimming cut 6 bases from V and 3 bases from J; bases unmatched to any gene: 9. The CDR3 sequence: CASTPGGRGYEQYF. The CDR3 DNA reads TGTGCCAGCACCCCGGGAGGACGGGGCTACGAGCAGTACTTC.

The rearrangement uses TRBV13 and TRBJ1-2, with TRBD1 matching over 8 bases. The germline gives CDR1 PRHDT, CDR2 FYEKMQ (reference sequence). The CDR3 is 15 residues long. V lost 5 bases and J lost 3; bases outside the gene matches: 8. The CDR3 region is CASSHQGQDYYGYTF. The CDR3 DNA sequence: TGTGCCAGCAGCCACCAGGGACAGGACTACTATGGCTACACCTTC.

The rearrangement uses TRBV6-6 and TRBJ2-1; 13 nucleotides match TRBD2. Trimming cost V 6 bases and J 7 bases; bases outside gene matches: 6. This CDR3 contains 15 residues. Germline V gene lookup returns CDR1 MNHNY and CDR2 SVGAGI (reference sequence). In DNA, the CDR3 is TGTGCCAGCAGACTAGCGGGAGGGCCGGGAAATGAGCAGTTCTTC. It translates to CASRLAGGPGNEQFF.

The chain has TRBV29-1 and TRBJ2-7; 7 nucleotides line up with TRBD2. There are 12 residues in the CDR3. Germline-derived CDR1 and CDR2 are SQVTM and ANQGSEA. With V trimmed by 5 bases and J by 4 bases, 5 bases remained unmatched. CDR3 bases: TGCAGCGTTCGGCGGGAGAGTTACGAGCAGTACTTC. Translating it yields CSVRRESYEQYF.

J is TRBJ2-7 and V is TRBV10-2, with a possible D match to TRBD1 (5 bases). This CDR3 has 11 amino acids. Germline V CDR1 and CDR2: WSHSY, SAAADI. The V end lost 7 bases, the J end lost 4 bases, and 8 bases lay between the germline ends. Here the CDR3 reads CASTRAYEQYF. The DNA of the CDR3 is TGCGCCAGCACCAGGGCGTACGAGCAGTACTTC.

The J gene is TRBJ1-1, the V gene TRBV7-2; D might be TRBD1 (5 bases). The CDR3 runs 12 residues. V shed 5 bases and J shed 11 bases, with 15 bases lying between them. Per germline, CDR1 SGHTA and CDR2 FQGNSA. The CDR3 DNA is TGTGCCAGCAGCGAGGGACGGGAGTGGGCTTTCTTT. Amino acid sequence: CASSEGREWAFF.

The chain uses TRBV7-8 and TRBJ1-1; D ambiguous. Germline CDR1 reads SGHVS; CDR2 reads FQNEAQ. Trimming cost V 5 bases and J 1 base, with 14 bases left between them. This CDR3 is built from 15 residues. In DNA form, the CDR3 reads TGTGCCAGCAGCCCTTTGGTGTACAAGAACACTGAAGCTTTCTTT. It encodes CASSPLVYKNTEAFF.

This clone was picked up a small number of times. This rearrangement joins TRBV10-1 to TRBJ2-5; possibly TRBD2 for D (5 bases). Germline V gives CDR1 WNHNN, CDR2 SYGVQD (reference sequence). The CDR3 extends over 13 amino acids. V lost 6 bases and J 4 bases, leaving 12 bases between the germline ends. As DNA, the CDR3 is TGCGCCAGCAGGGCTAGCCCCGGAGAGACCCAGTACTTC. Translation gives CASRASPGETQYF.

The rearrangement links TRBV19 to TRBJ2-7; D is possibly TRBD1 (6 bases). CDR1 and CDR2 (germline): LNHDA, SQIVND (reference sequence). CDR3 length equals 15 residues. Trimming removed 4 bases from V and 0 bases from J, with 13 bases in between. The CDR3 DNA sequence: TGTGCCAGTAGTACGGGACACCACGTCTCCTACGAGCAGTACTTC. Its translation: CASSTGHHVSYEQYF.

The table lists this clone with a count of one. This chain uses TRBV6-1 with TRBJ1-2; no reliable D call. CDR3 length equals 15 residues. The V gene's germline CDR1 is MNHNS and CDR2 SASEGT. The ends were cut back, 3 bases at V and 8 bases at J, with 19 bases in the middle. For the CDR3, the DNA is TGTGCCAGCAGTGATATTTGGCCTTCACGCGGCGGCTACACCTTC. Protein product: CASSDIWPSRGGYTF.

V gene TRBV30 combines with J gene TRBJ2-3; a weak D match, TRBD2 (6 bases). The CDR3 is 13 residues long. CDR1 and CDR2 from the germline V gene are GTSNPN and SVGIG (reference sequence). Trimming cost V 3 bases and J 2 bases, with 9 bases left between them. The CDR3 nucleotides read TGTGCCTGGAGAGGGAGGTCCACAGATACGCAGTATTTT. Protein sequence: CAWRGRSTDTQYF.

The CDR3 DNA is TGTGCCAGTAGTATTCTACCGGGACAGGGGAAAGTAAATGAGCAGTTCTTC. As protein: CASSILPGQGKVNEQFF. V is TRBV19 and J is TRBJ2-1; 10 bases fit TRBD1. J lost 7 bases, V lost 3 bases, and 12 bases had no gene match. The CDR3 extends over 17 amino acids. The germline V gene encodes CDR1 LNHDA and CDR2 SQIVND (reference sequence).

This chain joins TRBV27 and TRBJ2-2; D is ambiguous. V lost 6 bases to trimming and J lost 1 base, with 15 bases between them. The CDR3 runs to 16 residues. CDR1 is MNHEY, CDR2 SMNVEV, per germline (reference sequence). The CDR3 bases are TGTGCCAGCAGCCCTATTGGTTACGTGAACACCGGGGAGCTGTTTTTT. Residues: CASSPIGYVNTGELFF.

This sequence joins TRBV7-2 and TRBJ1-1; unclear D gene. Trimming stripped 0 bases from V and 2 bases from J, with 13 bases between. The germline V gene encodes CDR1 SGHTA and CDR2 FQGNSA. The CDR3 sequence is 16 residues long. The DNA of the CDR3 is TGTGCCAGCAGCTTAGCGATCGATTCGGGTAACACTGAAGCTTTCTTT. Residues: CASSLAIDSGNTEAFF.

This clone has just one count. The J gene is TRBJ1-3, the V gene TRBV7-9; TRBD1 is a possible D gene (5 bases). Germline CDR1 reads SEHNR; CDR2 reads FQNEAQ (reference sequence). The CDR3 loop spans 14 amino acids. Trimming left V 6 bases short and J 4 bases short, with 13 bases between. CDR3 nucleotide sequence: TGTGCCAGCAGACAGGAGGGTACGGGAAACACCATATATTTT. It codes for CASRQEGTGNTIYF.